This T cell receptor (beta chain) is drawn from a study of T cell responses to AZD1222 COVID-19 vaccine (dated by TCRdb to 2020 to 2022). About the investigation overall: Because spike-specific TCR depth and breadth did not differ between the two schedules, AZD1222 recipients who got a second dose at roughly 4 weeks were pooled with those who got a second dose at roughly 12 weeks. A total of 230 to 250 trial participants underwent TCR sequencing, of whom nearly 210 received two doses of AZD1222 and about 25 received two doses of the MenACWY control vaccine. Enrollment into the trials was organized by age into subgroups of 18-55, 56-69 and 70-plus years, and those subgroups contained around 150, 28 and 57 TCR-sequenced participants, respectively.

Beyond this particular receptor, the publication reports: Nearly half of unique spike-specific TCRs reportedly recognized epitopes outside regions mutated in the B.1.351 and B.1.1.7 variants. Participants were mostly white British, with more females than males. The authors suggested clonal diversity may have been underestimated. After two AZD1222 doses, spike-specific TCR breadth and depth were significantly higher than at day 0 and than in MenACWY recipients. No day 14 peak-response samples were available, so repertoires were characterized only after the peak T cell response. Conclusions about previously exposed vaccinees are limited, since just 6 or 7 AZD1222 recipients were seropositive for SARS-CoV-2 at baseline. Vaccine-associated CD4 TCRs spanned the whole spike protein, with dominant responses in regions 160-218 and 743-854. The 56-69-year group was small, and its depth increase did not reach significance, likely because of low power.

Between the V and J ends, shortened by 5 bases and 4 bases respectively, the junction contains 17 bases. Taken from the germline V gene (reference sequence), the CDR1 and CDR2 loops are SEHNR and FQNEAQ. The CDR3 runs 15 residues from the cysteine to the phenylalanine. Only the CDR3 part of the read is kept: 45 bases, read in frame from the first base. A note on this clone: Its antigen remains unidentified. No base quality information exists; no much larger clone differs at one position.

The sample's time point label, in plain terms: baseline before first vaccination. Vaccinee samples came from UK trials COV001 and COV002, including a single-blind randomized controlled phase 2/3 trial of AZD1222 (ChAdOx1 nCoV-19) in healthy adults. Trial participant PBMC samples were collected at day 0 and day 28 after the second dose for TCRbeta chain sequencing. The CDR3 regions of human TCRbeta chains were analyzed by immunosequencing. On the authors' methods: TCRs in the repertoires were matched against a reference library of SARS-CoV-2-specific TCRs that had been generated with the MIRA antigen-specificity platform. Breadth meant the fraction of unique TCRs that were SARS-CoV-2-associated, whereas depth meant the fraction of total T cells that were SARS-CoV-2-associated. Using the MIRA data, every spike-specific TCR was mapped to the spike region that the TCR reacted to and assigned to either a CD4 or a CD8 class. Log10-transformed breadth and depth values were compared by one-way ANOVA with Sidak's multiple comparisons tests. TCRdb stores this immuneACCESS table with in-frame sequences only. Part of the clones is absent; in the studies checked, under half of the shortfall reflects unresolved V genes, and no reason is known for the rest. The D gene and trimming were derived from the DNA, and the V and J assignments and clone size from that table. This sample is represented by 170,000 or so clones; approximately 86% of them were singletons. The ten most abundant clones make up 2.6% of the sample.

Here the chain combines TRBV7-9 and TRBJ1-1; confidence is insufficient to name the D gene. The sequencing used peripheral blood, collected on day 0 of AZD1222 vaccination. The clonotype was recovered from an adult in good health. The CDR3 region has the sequence CASSQGFGGGTEAFF. DNA sequence: TGTGCCAGCAGCCAAGGGTTTGGAGGCGGCACTGAAGCTTTCTTT. Joined to the reference TRBV7-9 and TRBJ1-1 proteins, this CDR3 gives the full variable domain: DTGVSQNPRHKITKRGQNVTFRCDPISEHNRLYWYRQTLGQGPEFLTYFQNEAQLEKSRLLSDRFSAERPKGSFSTLEIQRTEQGDSAMYLCASSQGFGGGTEAFFGQGTRLTVV.